This T cell receptor (beta chain) was identified during a study of CD8 T cells in Susac syndrome. Random hexamers were used to reverse transcribe the RNA input (about 0.5 to 1 ug). TCRdb re-called the immunoSEQ multiplex PCR reads with MiXCR, one entry per CDR3 protein. The table has 170,000 or so distinct CDR3 sequences, approximately 94% seen once. The CDR3 contains 14 residues. V shed 4 bases and J 4 bases; nucleotides not matched to a gene: 9. From germline, CDR1 is SQVTM and CDR2 ANQGSEA. This TCR was sampled from a human donor with Susac syndrome. The V and J genes are TRBV29-1 and TRBJ1-2; 7 bases match TRBD1. Sequenced sample: CD4+ T cells from PBMCs. Here the CDR3 DNA reads TGCAGCGTTGTAACCGGGACAGTTTTCTATGGCTACACCTTC. Translation gives CSVVTGTVFYGYTF.